This T cell receptor beta chain was recovered during a study of human T cells and chemical hapten exposure. At the level of the study: Minor pooled library volume differences mainly drove per-sample TCR yield variation.

The germline CDR1 and CDR2 sequences are SNHLY and FYNNEI. Trimming removed 2 bases at V and 9 bases at J, with 17 bases between. The CDR3 runs 15 residues. TCRdb re-derived calls from the RACE reads in MiXCR, one entry per CDR3 protein. The top ten clones hold about 8% of a sample with approximately 350,000 distinct CDR3 sequences, under 9% of them seen once. This clonotype has only a few counts. Its antigen is undetermined. Findings of the study overall: The number of TCRs over 1 in 1000 frequency stayed unchanged after DPC.

As for time point: patch test 1, 2 weeks after DPC sensitization. Treatment described: therapeutic diphenylcyclopropenone sensitization with weekly scalp DPC. The starting material was whole blood, obtained in connection with sensitization to the hapten diphenylcyclopropenone (DPC). The receptor comes from a woman in her late teens or twenties with alopecia areata. Some clones in this sample may be carry-over from other donors' samples. The chain uses TRBV2 and TRBJ2-4; TRBD2 might be the D (6 bases). CDR3 DNA: TGTGCCAGCAGTGAATCACGGTCCGCGGGGACCATTCAGTACTTC. Amino acids: CASSESRSAGTIQYF.